The 12 T cell receptor beta chains listed next were all sequenced from one sample in a study of blood T cell repertoires in COVID-19. Libraries were prepared by immunoSEQ multiplex PCR; TCRdb keeps only in-frame clonotypes and omits some of them. The sample yields 35,000 to 40,000 clones, about four fifths seen once. The material sequenced was peripheral blood. These receptors were taken from an elderly man with active or convalescent COVID-19.

This clone was recorded only once. DNA of the CDR3: TGTGCCAGCAGCCAAGGGACATCCACAGATACGCAGTATTTT. This translates into CASSQGTSTDTQYF. This rearrangement joins TRBV7-9 to TRBJ2-3, with TRBD1 as a possible D gene (6 bases). This CDR3 comprises 14 residues. CDR1 SEHNR and CDR2 FQNEAQ come from the germline V gene (reference sequence). V was shortened by 5 bases and J by 2 bases, with 11 bases between the two germline ends.

This clone appeared once. This sequence joins TRBV2 and TRBJ2-5, with D possibly matching TRBD1 (7 bases). The germline gives CDR1 SNHLY, CDR2 FYNNEI. This CDR3 is 13 amino acids long. The V end was cut by 3 bases, the J end by 9 bases, with 14 bases between. DNA for the CDR3: TGTGCCAGCAGTGACGCCAGGGGGGATCCCCAGTACTTC. As protein: CASSDARGDPQYF.

This clone was counted a single time. CDR3 amino acids: CASWTGWGSYEQYF. In DNA, the CDR3 is TGTGCCAGCTGGACAGGGTGGGGCTCCTACGAGCAGTACTTC. The V and J genes are TRBV27 and TRBJ2-7, with 8 bases fitting TRBD1. With V trimmed by 8 bases and J by 0 bases, 6 bases remained unmatched. Germline V gives CDR1 MNHEY, CDR2 SMNVEV (reference sequence). CDR3 size: 14 residues.

This chain joins TRBV6-5 and TRBJ2-7; weak D call: TRBD2 (6 bases). Germline V CDR1 and CDR2: MNHEY, SVGAGI. The length of the CDR3 is 14 residues. V was trimmed by 4 bases and J by 2 bases, leaving 12 bases between them. The DNA for the CDR3 is TGTGCCAGCAGTTCGGACGGGAGAGCCTACGAGCAGTACTTC. Protein sequence: CASSSDGRAYEQYF.

The gene calls are TRBV10-3 and TRBJ2-2, with a possible D match to TRBD1 (6 bases). The CDR3 loop spans 16 amino acids. The germline V and J ends were trimmed by 5 bases and 0 bases, with 13 bases remaining between them. Germline CDR1 is ENHRY and CDR2 is SYGVKD. The CDR3 here is CAISSKAGANTGELFF. The DNA for the CDR3 is TGTGCCATCAGTTCTAAGGCAGGGGCGAACACCGGGGAGCTGTTTTTT.

The CDR3 sequence is CASSHDRGRRTEAFF. The CDR3 DNA reads TGTGCCAGCAGCCACGACAGGGGGCGTCGCACTGAAGCTTTCTTT. The chain has TRBV7-2 and TRBJ1-1; 10 nucleotides match TRBD1. The CDR3 sequence is 15 residues long. The V gene's germline CDR1 is SGHTA and CDR2 FQGNSA. The J segment lost 4 bases and the V segment lost 5 bases, leaving 7 bases of the junction unmatched.

In its sample, this clone was seen a few times. The rearrangement links TRBV2 to TRBJ2-2; D is perhaps TRBD1 (6 bases). The V gene lost 6 bases and the J gene lost 0 bases, with 11 bases spanning the gap. The germline CDR1 and CDR2 sequences are SNHLY and FYNNEI. There are 15 residues in the CDR3. Written as DNA, the CDR3 is TGTGCCAGCAGAGGGGGACAAGCGAACACCGGGGAGCTGTTTTTT. This codes for CASRGGQANTGELFF.

The sample holds one count of this clone. The chain links TRBV28 to TRBJ2-1; TRBD2 might be the D (5 bases). The CDR3 is 16 amino acids. Per the germline V gene, CDR1 is MDHEN and CDR2 is SYDVKM. V lost 5 bases and J 0 bases, leaving 14 bases between the germline ends. As DNA, the CDR3 is TGTGCCAGCAGTCCTCTGGCGGGCGGCTCCTACAATGAGCAGTTCTTC. Translated, it gives CASSPLAGGSYNEQFF.

CDR3 DNA sequence: TGTGCCAGCATACGGGGTCCGAATCAGCCCCAGCATTTT. This encodes CASIRGPNQPQHF. V gene TRBV7-2 combines with J gene TRBJ1-5; D unclear. CDR3 length: 13 amino acids. With 7 bases removed from V and 4 bases from J, the gap between germline ends came to 11 bases. The germline V gene encodes CDR1 SGHTA and CDR2 FQGNSA.

The chain links TRBV28 to TRBJ1-2, with 8 positions matching TRBD1. Germline CDR1 and CDR2: MDHEN and SYDVKM. The V segment lost 3 bases and the J segment 4 bases; nucleotides outside the gene matches: 16. This CDR3 is 18 amino acids long. The CDR3 nucleotides read TGTGCCAGCAGTTTCTCGGGGCAACAGGGGGAAGGGGCCTATGGCTACACCTTC. Its translation: CASSFSGQQGEGAYGYTF.

In its sample, this clone was seen once. The rearrangement joins TRBV7-3 to TRBJ2-2; the D gene is possibly TRBD1 (6 bases). Trimming took 2 bases from V and 4 from J, leaving 11 bases between them. The CDR3 runs 15 residues. CDR1 and CDR2 (germline): SGHTA, FQGTGA. The CDR3 spells CASSLGGAGTGELFF. The CDR3 DNA sequence: TGTGCCAGCAGCTTAGGGGGCGCGGGCACCGGGGAGCTGTTTTTT.

This clone is a singleton in its sample. The CDR3 reads CASSLGAYEQYF. In DNA form, the CDR3 reads TGTGCCAGCAGCTTAGGAGCCTACGAGCAGTACTTC. The V and J genes are TRBV7-6 and TRBJ2-7, with D uncertain. The germline gives CDR1 SGHVS, CDR2 FNYEAQ. This CDR3 is 12 amino acids long. V gave up 1 base and J gave up 2 bases, with 3 bases separating them.